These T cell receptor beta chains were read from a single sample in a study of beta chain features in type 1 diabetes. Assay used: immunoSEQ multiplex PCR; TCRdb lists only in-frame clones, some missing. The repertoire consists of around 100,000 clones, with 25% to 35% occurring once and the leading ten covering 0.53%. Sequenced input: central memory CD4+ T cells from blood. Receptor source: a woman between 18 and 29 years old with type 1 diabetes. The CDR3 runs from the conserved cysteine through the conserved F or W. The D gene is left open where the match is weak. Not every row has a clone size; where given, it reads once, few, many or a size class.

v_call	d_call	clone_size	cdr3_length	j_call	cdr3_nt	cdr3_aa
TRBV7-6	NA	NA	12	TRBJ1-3	TGTGCCAGCAGCTTAGGCGTGGACACCATATATTTT	CASSLGVDTIYF
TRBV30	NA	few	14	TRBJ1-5	TGTGCCTGGAGACAGACTAACAGCAATCAGCCCCAGCATTTT	CAWRQTNSNQPQHF
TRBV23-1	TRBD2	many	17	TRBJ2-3	TGCGCCAGCAGAACCCGTCCCCCTAGCGGGAGGCCAGATACGCAGTATTTT	CASRTRPPSGRPDTQYF
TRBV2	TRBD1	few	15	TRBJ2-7	TGTGCCAGCAAAAGACCCGGACAGGGGGCAGACGAGCAGTACTTC	CASKRPGQGADEQYF
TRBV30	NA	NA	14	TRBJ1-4	TGTGCCTGGAGTCGGACGTCCGGGGGTGAAAAACTGTTTTTT	CAWSRTSGGEKLFF
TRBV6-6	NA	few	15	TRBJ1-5	NA	CASSTSGQRNQPQHF
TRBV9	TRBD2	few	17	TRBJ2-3	TGTGCCAGCAGCGGCCGGGCTAGCGGGAGTTCGACAGATACGCAGTATTTT	CASSGRASGSSTDTQYF
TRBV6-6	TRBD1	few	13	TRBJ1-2	TGTGCCAGCAGTCCACGGACAGGGTTGGGCTACACCTTC	CASSPRTGLGYTF
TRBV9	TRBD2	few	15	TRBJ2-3	TGTGCCAGCAGCGTAGGAGCGGGAGCTTCAGATACGCAGTATTTT	CASSVGAGASDTQYF
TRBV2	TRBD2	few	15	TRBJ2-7	TGTGCCAGCAGCCGAGTACCGGGACTAGCCTCCGAGCAGTACTTC	CASSRVPGLASEQYF
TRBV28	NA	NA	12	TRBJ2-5	TGTGCCAGCACCTACACAGGAGAGACCCAGTACTTC	CASTYTGETQYF
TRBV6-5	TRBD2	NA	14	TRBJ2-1	TGTGCCAGCAGCCGTCTAGCGGCCTACAATGAGCAGTTCTTC	CASSRLAAYNEQFF
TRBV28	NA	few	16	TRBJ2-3	TGTGCCAGCAGTTCCCCCGCTAGGGGGAAGACAGATACGCAGTATTTT	CASSSPARGKTDTQYF
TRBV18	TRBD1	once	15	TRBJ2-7	TGTGCCAGCTCACCACCGACAGGGGTGGTAGGGGAGCAGTACTTC	CASSPPTGVVGEQYF
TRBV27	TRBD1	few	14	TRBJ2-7	TGTGCCAGCAGTACCCGGGACAGGGTGAACGAGCAGTACTTC	CASSTRDRVNEQYF
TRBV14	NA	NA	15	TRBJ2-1	TGTGCCAGCAGCCAAGGAACTAATCGGAGGGATGAGCAGTTCTTC	CASSQGTNRRDEQFF
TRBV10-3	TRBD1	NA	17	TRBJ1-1	TGTGCCATCAGGGACTACGGGACAGGTAAAATGAACACTGAAGCTTTCTTT	CAIRDYGTGKMNTEAFF
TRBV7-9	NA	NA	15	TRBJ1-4	TGTGCCAGCAGCTTAGGTGGGGCCCTGAATGAAAAACTGTTTTTT	CASSLGGALNEKLFF
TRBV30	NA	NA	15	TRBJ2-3	TGTGCCTGGAGTGTAGGACAGAGTATCACAGATACGCAGTATTTT	CAWSVGQSITDTQYF
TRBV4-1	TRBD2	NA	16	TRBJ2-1	TGCGCCAGCAGCCTTGGGACTAGTCTTACCTACAATGAGCAGTTCTTC	CASSLGTSLTYNEQFF
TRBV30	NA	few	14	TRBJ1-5	TGTGCCTGGGGGGGCGGACGGAGCAATCAGCCCCAGCATTTT	CAWGGGRSNQPQHF
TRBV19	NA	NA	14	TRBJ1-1	TGTGCCAGCAAGTCGGGGGGCCTGAACACTGAAGCTTTCTTT	CASKSGGLNTEAFF
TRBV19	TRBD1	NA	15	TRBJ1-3	TGTGCCAGTAGTTACAGGGGGCACGATGGAAACACCATATATTTT	CASSYRGHDGNTIYF
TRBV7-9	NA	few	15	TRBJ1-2	TGTGCCAGCAGCCCGCGACGGGGGGCGGCGGATGGCTACACCTTC	CASSPRRGAADGYTF
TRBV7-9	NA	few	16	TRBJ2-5	TGTGCCAGCAGCTTAGGCCAACTAGGCTCTCAAGAGACCCAGTACTTC	CASSLGQLGSQETQYF
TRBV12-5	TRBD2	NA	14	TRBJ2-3	TGTGCTAGTGCCGCTAGCGGGAGGTCAGATACGCAGTATTTT	CASAASGRSDTQYF
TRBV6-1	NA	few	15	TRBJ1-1	TGTGCCAGCAGGCCCTCCGGACTGATGAACACTGAAGCTTTCTTT	CASRPSGLMNTEAFF
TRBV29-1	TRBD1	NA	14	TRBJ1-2	TGCAGCGTAAAATATCAGGGGGGAGACTATGGCTACACCTTC	CSVKYQGGDYGYTF